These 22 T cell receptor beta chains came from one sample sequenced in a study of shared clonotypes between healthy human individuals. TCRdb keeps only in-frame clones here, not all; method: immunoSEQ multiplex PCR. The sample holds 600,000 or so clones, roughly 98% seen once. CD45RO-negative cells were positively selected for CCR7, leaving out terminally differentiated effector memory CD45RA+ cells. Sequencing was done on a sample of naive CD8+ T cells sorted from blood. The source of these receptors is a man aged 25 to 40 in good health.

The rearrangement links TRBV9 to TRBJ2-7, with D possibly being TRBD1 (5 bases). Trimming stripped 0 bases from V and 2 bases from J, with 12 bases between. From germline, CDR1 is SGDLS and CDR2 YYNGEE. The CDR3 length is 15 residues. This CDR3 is CASSVAAGSAYEQYF. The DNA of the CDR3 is TGTGCCAGCAGCGTAGCGGCAGGGTCAGCCTACGAGCAGTACTTC.

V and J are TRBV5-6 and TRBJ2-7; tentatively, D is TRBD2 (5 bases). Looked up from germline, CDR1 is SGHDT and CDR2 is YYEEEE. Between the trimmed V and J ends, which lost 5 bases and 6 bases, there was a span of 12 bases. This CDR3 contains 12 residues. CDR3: CASRERGSEQYF. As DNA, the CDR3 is TGTGCCAGCAGGGAACGGGGTAGCGAGCAGTACTTC.

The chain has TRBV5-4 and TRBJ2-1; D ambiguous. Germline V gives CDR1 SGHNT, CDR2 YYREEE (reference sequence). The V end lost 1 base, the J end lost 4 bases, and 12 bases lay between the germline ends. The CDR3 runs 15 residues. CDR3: CASSLHQIQYNEQFF. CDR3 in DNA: TGTGCCAGCAGCTTGCACCAAATACAGTACAATGAGCAGTTCTTC.

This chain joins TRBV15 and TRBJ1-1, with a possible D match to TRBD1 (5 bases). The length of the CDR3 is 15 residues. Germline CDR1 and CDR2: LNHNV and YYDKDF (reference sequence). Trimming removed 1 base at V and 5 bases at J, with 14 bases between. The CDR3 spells CATSRVTRKGTEAFF. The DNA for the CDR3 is TGTGCCACCAGCAGAGTGACCAGGAAGGGGACTGAAGCTTTCTTT.

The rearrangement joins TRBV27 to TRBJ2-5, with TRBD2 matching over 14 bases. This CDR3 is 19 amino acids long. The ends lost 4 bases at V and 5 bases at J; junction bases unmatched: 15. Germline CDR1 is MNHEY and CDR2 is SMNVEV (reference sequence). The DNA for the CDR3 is TGTGCCAGCAGTTCCCTCCCCGGGACTAGCGGGAGAGGAGGGGAGACCCAGTACTTC. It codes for CASSSLPGTSGRGGETQYF.

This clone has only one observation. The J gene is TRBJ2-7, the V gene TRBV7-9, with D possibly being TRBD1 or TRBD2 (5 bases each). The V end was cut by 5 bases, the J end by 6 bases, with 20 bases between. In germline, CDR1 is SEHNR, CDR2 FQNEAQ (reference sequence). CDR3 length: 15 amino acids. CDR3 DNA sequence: TGTGCCAGCAGCCCGTGGACTCCCTTCGGGGCCGAGCAGTACTTC. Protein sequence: CASSPWTPFGAEQYF.

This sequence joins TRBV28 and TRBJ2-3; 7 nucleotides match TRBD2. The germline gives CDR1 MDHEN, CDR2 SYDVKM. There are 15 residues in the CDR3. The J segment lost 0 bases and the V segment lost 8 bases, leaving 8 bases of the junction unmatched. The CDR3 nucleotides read TGTGCCAGCTGCCCGCGGGAGCGTAGCACAGATACGCAGTATTTT. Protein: CASCPRERSTDTQYF.

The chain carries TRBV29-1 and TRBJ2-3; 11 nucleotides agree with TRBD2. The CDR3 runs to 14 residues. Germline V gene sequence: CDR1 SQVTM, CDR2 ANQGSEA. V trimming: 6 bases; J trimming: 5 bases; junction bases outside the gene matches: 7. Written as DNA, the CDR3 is TGCAGCGTGATACTAGCGGGAGAAAGAGATACGCAGTATTTT. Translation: CSVILAGERDTQYF.

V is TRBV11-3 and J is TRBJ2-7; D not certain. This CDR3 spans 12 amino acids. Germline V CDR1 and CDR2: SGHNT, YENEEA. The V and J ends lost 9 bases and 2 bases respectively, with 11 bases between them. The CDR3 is CASPTPPYEQYF. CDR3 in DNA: TGTGCCAGTCCCACCCCCCCCTACGAGCAGTACTTC.

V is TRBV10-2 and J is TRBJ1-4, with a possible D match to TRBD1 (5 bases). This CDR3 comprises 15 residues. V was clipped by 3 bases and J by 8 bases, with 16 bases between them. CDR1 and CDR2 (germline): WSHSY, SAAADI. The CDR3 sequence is CASSDYTGDDEKLFF. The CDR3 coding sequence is TGCGCCAGCAGTGATTACACAGGAGACGACGAAAAACTGTTTTTT.

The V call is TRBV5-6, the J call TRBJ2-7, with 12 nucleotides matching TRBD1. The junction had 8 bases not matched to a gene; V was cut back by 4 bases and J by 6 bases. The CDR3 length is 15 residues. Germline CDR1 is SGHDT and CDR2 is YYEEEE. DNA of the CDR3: TGTGCCAGCAGCCACCCTGGGACAGGGGGCTTCGAGCAGTACTTC. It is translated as CASSHPGTGGFEQYF.

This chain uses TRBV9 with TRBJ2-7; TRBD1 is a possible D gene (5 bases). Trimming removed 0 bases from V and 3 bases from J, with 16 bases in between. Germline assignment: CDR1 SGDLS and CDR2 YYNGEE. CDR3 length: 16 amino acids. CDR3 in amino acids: CASSVADGAMDYEQYF. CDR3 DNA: TGTGCCAGCAGCGTAGCTGATGGGGCGATGGACTACGAGCAGTACTTC.

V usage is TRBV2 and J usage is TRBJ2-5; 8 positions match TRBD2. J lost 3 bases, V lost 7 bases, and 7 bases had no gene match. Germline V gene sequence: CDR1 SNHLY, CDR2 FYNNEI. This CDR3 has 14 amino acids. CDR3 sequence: CASNPTSAEETQYF. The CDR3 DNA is TGTGCCAGCAATCCGACTAGCGCGGAAGAGACCCAGTACTTC.

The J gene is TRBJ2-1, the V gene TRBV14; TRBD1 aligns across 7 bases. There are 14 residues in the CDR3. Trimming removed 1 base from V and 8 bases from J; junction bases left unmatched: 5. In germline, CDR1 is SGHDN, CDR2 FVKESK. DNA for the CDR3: TGTGCCAGCAGCCAAGCGACAGGGTGGGATGAGCAGTTCTTC. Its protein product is CASSQATGWDEQFF.

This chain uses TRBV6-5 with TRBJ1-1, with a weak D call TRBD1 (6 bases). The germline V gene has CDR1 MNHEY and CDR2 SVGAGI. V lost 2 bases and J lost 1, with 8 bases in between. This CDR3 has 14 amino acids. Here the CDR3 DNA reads TGTGCCAGCAGTTACACGACAGGGAACACTGAAGCTTTCTTT. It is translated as CASSYTTGNTEAFF.

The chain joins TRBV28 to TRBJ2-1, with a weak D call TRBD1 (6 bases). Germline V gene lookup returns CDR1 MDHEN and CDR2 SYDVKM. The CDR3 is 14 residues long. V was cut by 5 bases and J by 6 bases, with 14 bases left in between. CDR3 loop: CASSTHREINEQFF. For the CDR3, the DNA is TGTGCCAGCAGTACACACAGGGAGATCAATGAGCAGTTCTTC.

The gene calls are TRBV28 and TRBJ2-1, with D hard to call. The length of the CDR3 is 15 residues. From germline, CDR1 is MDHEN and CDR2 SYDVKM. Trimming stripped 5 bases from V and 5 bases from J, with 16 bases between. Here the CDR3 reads CASSDLVGTDNEQFF. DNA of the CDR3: TGTGCCAGCAGTGACCTGGTCGGCACCGACAATGAGCAGTTCTTC.

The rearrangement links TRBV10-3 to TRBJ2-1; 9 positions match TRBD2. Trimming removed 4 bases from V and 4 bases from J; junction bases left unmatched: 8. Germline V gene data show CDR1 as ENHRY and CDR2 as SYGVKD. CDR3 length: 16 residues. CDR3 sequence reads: CAISGVAGDLYNEQFF. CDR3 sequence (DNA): TGTGCCATCAGTGGAGTAGCGGGGGACTTATACAATGAGCAGTTCTTC.

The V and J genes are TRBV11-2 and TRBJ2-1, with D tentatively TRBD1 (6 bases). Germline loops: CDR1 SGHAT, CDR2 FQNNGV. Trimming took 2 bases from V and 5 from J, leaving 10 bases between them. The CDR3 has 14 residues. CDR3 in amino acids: CASSLWGLHNEQFF. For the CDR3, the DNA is TGTGCCAGCAGCTTATGGGGGCTTCACAATGAGCAGTTCTTC.

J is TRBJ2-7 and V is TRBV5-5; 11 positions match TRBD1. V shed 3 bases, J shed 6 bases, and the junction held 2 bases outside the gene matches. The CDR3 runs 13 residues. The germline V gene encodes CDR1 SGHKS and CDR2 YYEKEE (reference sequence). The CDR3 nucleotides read TGTGCCAGCAGCTGGGACAGGGGGGGCGAGCAGTACTTC. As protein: CASSWDRGGEQYF. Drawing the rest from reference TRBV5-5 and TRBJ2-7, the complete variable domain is DAGVTQSPTHLIKTRGQQVTLRCSPISGHKSVSWYQQVLGQGPQFIFQYYEKEERGRGNFPDRFSARQFPNYSSELNVNALLLGDSALYLCASSWDRGGEQYFGPGTRLTVT.

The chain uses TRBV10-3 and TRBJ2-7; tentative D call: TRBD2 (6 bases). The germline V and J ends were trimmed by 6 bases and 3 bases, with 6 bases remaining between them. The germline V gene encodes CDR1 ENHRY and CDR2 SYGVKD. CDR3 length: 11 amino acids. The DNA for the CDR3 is TGTGCCATCAGGGAGGGCTACGAGCAGTACTTC. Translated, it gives CAIREGYEQYF.

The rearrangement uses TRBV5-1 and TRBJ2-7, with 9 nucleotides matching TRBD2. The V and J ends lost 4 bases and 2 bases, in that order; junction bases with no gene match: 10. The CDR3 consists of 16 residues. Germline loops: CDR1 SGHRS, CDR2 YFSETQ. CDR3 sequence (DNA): TGCGCCAGCAGCCCCGTCGGACTAGCGCTAACCTACGAGCAGTACTTC. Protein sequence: CASSPVGLALTYEQYF.